This note documents a single T cell receptor (beta chain) sequence. Under the authors' procedure: It was from reference gene primer amplification that nucleated cell counts were estimated. Assay: immunoSEQ multiplex PCR; the TCRdb copy retains only in-frame clones and omits some. Clone size and the V and J calls come from that table; the DNA yielded D and trimming. Among some 150,000 clones, approximately 88% were seen once, and the ten largest hold around 2.9%. The sample is drawn from a study of blood T cell repertoires in COVID-19. Study-wide context: Sources were T cells, B-cell-depleted T cells, or PBMCs; the material itself was cDNA or gDNA.

The germline V and J ends were trimmed by 4 bases and 3 bases, with 9 bases remaining between them. The CDR3 length is 13 residues. Germline values: CDR1 MNHEY, CDR2 SMNVEV (reference sequence). Sequencing used peripheral blood. V gene TRBV27 combines with J gene TRBJ1-2, with D possibly TRBD1 on 6 matching bases. The sequence was obtained from a man aged 55 to 70 with acute or convalescent COVID-19. The CDR3 sequence: CASSYRVDYGYTF. CDR3 DNA sequence: TGTGCCAGCAGTTACAGGGTCGACTATGGCTACACCTTC.